One sample yielded the 9 T cell receptor beta chains listed below, sequenced in a study of neurological immune-mediated disorders. In TCRdb, the 5' RACE reads were re-called with MiXCR into one record per CDR3 protein. The sample holds tens of thousands of distinct CDR3 sequences; 3.7% are singletons and the top ten take less than 2.5%. Sequenced input: PBMCs. The receptors originated from a woman between 45 and 65 years old with multiple sclerosis.

Only a few counts were recorded for this clonotype. This sequence joins TRBV11-2 and TRBJ1-2; a possible D gene is TRBD1 (6 bases). The V end lost 8 bases, the J end lost 5 bases, and 27 bases lay between the germline ends. This CDR3 spans 17 amino acids. CDR1 and CDR2 from the germline V gene are SGHAT and FQNNGV. The CDR3 region is CASAQLRGSGGGYGYTF. In nucleotides, the CDR3 is TGTGCCAGCGCGCAATTAAGGGGTTCAGGAGGGGGTTATGGCTACACCTTC.

There are many counts of this clonotype. This chain joins TRBV6-6 and TRBJ2-5; weak D call: TRBD2 (5 bases). The V and J ends lost 2 bases and 4 bases respectively, with 14 bases between them. The CDR3 is 15 amino acids. Looked up from germline, CDR1 is MNHNY and CDR2 is SVGAGI (reference sequence). The CDR3, as DNA: TGTGCCAGCAGTTACACCCAGAGGGCTGCAGAGACCCAGTACTTC. Protein sequence: CASSYTQRAAETQYF.

The table lists this clonotype with many counts. The V and J genes are TRBV5-1 and TRBJ1-1; no reliable D call. The CDR3 contains 13 residues. The V and J ends lost 0 bases and 4 bases respectively, with 7 bases between them. CDR1 and CDR2 from the germline V gene are SGHRS and YFSETQ. As DNA, the CDR3 is TGCGCCAGCAGCTTGGGCAAGTTCACTGAAGCTTTCTTT. It codes for CASSLGKFTEAFF.

This clonotype was found many times. The gene calls are TRBV5-1 and TRBJ2-2, with no clear D. V was clipped by 4 bases and J by 1 base, with 14 bases between them. Germline loops: CDR1 SGHRS, CDR2 YFSETQ. The CDR3 length is 16 residues. The CDR3 spells CASSVAGGKNTGELFF. DNA for the CDR3: TGCGCCAGCAGCGTCGCCGGCGGTAAGAACACCGGGGAGCTGTTTTTT. Together with reference TRBV5-1 and TRBJ2-2, the CDR3 gives the full variable domain: KAGVTQTPRYLIKTRGQQVTLSCSPISGHRSVSWYQQTPGQGLQFLFEYFSETQRNKGNFPGRFSGRQFSNSRSEMNVSTLELGDSALYLCASSVAGGKNTGELFFGEGSRLTVL.

This clonotype was counted between two and nine times. This chain uses TRBV7-2 with TRBJ2-7, with 11 bases that match TRBD2. The CDR3 extends over 17 amino acids. The V segment lost 1 base and the J segment 1 base; nucleotides outside the gene matches: 6. Germline V gene data show CDR1 as SGHTA and CDR2 as FQGNSA. CDR3 sequence reads: CASSLVAGGPQSYEQYF. CDR3 DNA: TGTGCCAGCAGCTTAGTAGCGGGAGGGCCTCAATCCTACGAGCAGTACTTC.

This clonotype was detected many times. This chain links TRBV7-2 with TRBJ2-1, with 9 bases aligning to TRBD2. The V gene end was trimmed by 2 bases and the J gene end by 7 bases; junction bases not matched to a gene: 12. The germline CDR1 and CDR2 sequences are SGHTA and FQGNSA. This CDR3 has 17 residues. The CDR3 reads CASSLNPSGEVMNEQFF. The CDR3 bases are TGTGCCAGCAGCTTAAACCCTAGCGGGGAGGTAATGAATGAGCAGTTCTTC.

The J gene is TRBJ2-1, the V gene TRBV12-3 or TRBV12-4; 10 nucleotides line up with TRBD2. V trimming: 8 bases; J trimming: 5 bases; junction bases outside the gene matches: 9. This CDR3 region has 15 residues. CDR3 sequence (DNA): TGTGCCAGCCGAACAGCGGGAGGGCTCGACAATGAGCAGTTCTTC. Its translation is CASRTAGGLDNEQFF.

This clonotype was detected many times. This chain joins TRBV20-1 and TRBJ2-7, with D unclear. Per germline, CDR1 DFQATT and CDR2 SNEGSKA (reference sequence). V was pared by 3 bases and J by 2 bases, with 11 bases between. CDR3 length: 13 amino acids. CDR3 loop: CSASQTLPYEQYF. DNA of the CDR3: TGCAGTGCTAGTCAGACTCTTCCCTACGAGCAGTACTTC.

This clonotype was seen many times. V usage is TRBV7-3 and J usage is TRBJ2-1; 9 nucleotides align to TRBD2. CDR1 and CDR2 from the germline V gene are SGHTA and FQGTGA. CDR3 length: 13 residues. V was pared by 4 bases and J by 9 bases, with 4 bases of the junction left unmatched. The CDR3 sequence: CASSSLAGVEQFF. The CDR3, as DNA: TGTGCCAGCAGCTCGTTAGCGGGAGTTGAGCAGTTCTTC.